A selection of T cell receptor beta chains follows, all from one sample in a study of molecular identifiers for immune sequencing clone quantification. TCRdb re-derived calls from the PCR reads in MiXCR, one entry per CDR3 protein. The sample yields approximately 550,000 distinct CDR3 sequences, around 25% seen once. Sequencing was carried out using naive CD8+ T cells from blood, with Jurkat cell RNA spiked in. These receptors originate from a human donor in good health. Some libraries in this study had Jurkat cell RNA spiked in. Each CDR3 is given with its conserved first and last residue. The order of the fields is D gene, clone size, V gene, J gene, CDR3 protein, CDR3 DNA. D genes are given only for firm matches. Some rows mark clone size as missing; the rest say once, few, many or name a class of expanded clone.

D gene: -
clone size: -
V gene: TRBV27
J gene: TRBJ2-5
CDR3 protein: CASSLVSGQQEPQYF
CDR3 DNA: TGTGCCAGCAGTTTAGTTTCGGGGCAACAAGAGCCCCAGTACTTC

D gene: TRBD1
clone size: few
V gene: TRBV5-1
J gene: TRBJ1-4
CDR3 protein: CASSLAPPGQGALPTNEKLFF
CDR3 DNA: TGCGCCAGCAGCCTTGCGCCCCCGGGACAGGGGGCTCTACCAACTAATGAAAAACTGTTTTTT

D gene: TRBD1
clone size: few
V gene: TRBV24-1
J gene: TRBJ2-1
CDR3 protein: CATSDSGQGWYNEQFF
CDR3 DNA: TGTGCCACCAGTGATTCCGGACAGGGGTGGTACAATGAGCAGTTCTTC

D gene: -
clone size: many
V gene: TRBV6-1
J gene: TRBJ1-1
CDR3 protein: CASSGGILTEAFF
CDR3 DNA: TGTGCCAGCAGTGGGGGTATTCTCACTGAAGCTTTCTTT

D gene: -
clone size: many
V gene: TRBV14
J gene: TRBJ2-7
CDR3 protein: CASSPADEQYF
CDR3 DNA: TGTGCCAGCAGCCCAGCTGACGAGCAGTACTTC

D gene: TRBD2
clone size: few
V gene: TRBV20-1
J gene: TRBJ2-3
CDR3 protein: CSAREDRAGGDTQYF
CDR3 DNA: TGCAGTGCTAGAGAGGATCGGGCGGGGGGGGATACGCAGTATTTT

D gene: -
clone size: -
V gene: TRBV6-2/TRBV6-3
J gene: TRBJ2-7
CDR3 protein: CASSYSFSRGTYEQYF
CDR3 DNA: TGTGCCAGCAGTTACTCGTTTTCGAGGGGAACCTACGAGCAGTACTTC

D gene: TRBD2
clone size: -
V gene: TRBV5-1
J gene: TRBJ2-3
CDR3 protein: CASSLASRDRGLAGYTDAQYF
CDR3 DNA: TGCGCCAGCAGCTTGGCTTCGAGGGACAGGGGACTAGCGGGGTACACAGATGCGCAGTATTTT

D gene: TRBD2
clone size: few
V gene: TRBV20-1
J gene: TRBJ2-7
CDR3 protein: CSARAALGLTSSHYEQYF
CDR3 DNA: TGCAGTGCTAGAGCTGCCCTGGGACTAACCTCAAGTCACTACGAGCAGTACTTC

D gene: TRBD1
clone size: -
V gene: TRBV7-9
J gene: TRBJ1-4
CDR3 protein: CASGPPGQGAEKLFF
CDR3 DNA: TGTGCCAGCGGCCCCCCGGGACAGGGGGCAGAAAAACTGTTTTTT

D gene: -
clone size: many
V gene: TRBV5-1
J gene: TRBJ2-4
CDR3 protein: CASSSTDPKNIQYF
CDR3 DNA: TGCGCCAGCAGCTCAACGGACCCCAAAAACATTCAGTACTTC

D gene: -
clone size: -
V gene: TRBV30
J gene: TRBJ2-1
CDR3 protein: CAWTGGPYNTPFF
CDR3 DNA: TGTGCCTGGACAGGGGGGCCCTACAATACACCGTTCTTC

D gene: TRBD2
clone size: many
V gene: TRBV12-3/TRBV12-4
J gene: TRBJ2-3
CDR3 protein: CASSRGGGADTQYF
CDR3 DNA: TGTGCCAGCAGCCGCGGCGGGGGGGCAGATACGCAGTATTTT

D gene: -
clone size: few
V gene: TRBV11-2
J gene: TRBJ2-5
CDR3 protein: CASSLVLETQYF
CDR3 DNA: TGTGCCAGCAGCCTGGTGTTGGAGACCCAGTACTTC

D gene: -
clone size: many
V gene: TRBV29-1
J gene: TRBJ1-1
CDR3 protein: CSVHEGMNTEAFF
CDR3 DNA: TGCAGCGTTCACGAGGGGATGAACACTGAAGCTTTCTTT

D gene: -
clone size: many
V gene: TRBV12-5
J gene: TRBJ2-4
CDR3 protein: CASGLVTGMEDIQYF
CDR3 DNA: TGTGCTAGTGGTTTGGTAACAGGGATGGAGGACATTCAGTACTTC

D gene: TRBD2
clone size: few
V gene: TRBV12-3/TRBV12-4
J gene: TRBJ2-7
CDR3 protein: CASSLSGSSSYEQYF
CDR3 DNA: TGTGCCAGCAGTTTAAGCGGGAGCAGCTCCTACGAGCAGTACTTC

D gene: TRBD2
clone size: many
V gene: TRBV5-4
J gene: TRBJ2-7
CDR3 protein: CASSPGLAGNYEQYF
CDR3 DNA: TGTGCCAGCAGCCCAGGACTAGCGGGAAACTACGAGCAGTACTTC

D gene: TRBD2
clone size: -
V gene: TRBV13
J gene: TRBJ2-2
CDR3 protein: CASSLGYNPGLAGLGELFF
CDR3 DNA: TGTGCCAGCAGCTTAGGCTATAATCCGGGACTAGCGGGACTCGGGGAGCTGTTTTTT

D gene: -
clone size: -
V gene: TRBV4-1
J gene: TRBJ2-1
CDR3 protein: CASSQFRTQPNNEQFF
CDR3 DNA: TGCGCCAGCAGCCAATTTCGTACCCAACCGAACAATGAGCAGTTCTTC

D gene: -
clone size: -
V gene: TRBV5-6
J gene: TRBJ2-3
CDR3 protein: CASSFKDEQGDLDTQYF
CDR3 DNA: TGTGCCAGCAGCTTCAAGGACGAGCAGGGTGATCTCGATACGCAGTATTTT

D gene: TRBD1
clone size: few
V gene: TRBV4-3
J gene: TRBJ2-7
CDR3 protein: CASSHTTGGEYYEQYF
CDR3 DNA: TGCGCCAGCAGCCACACGACAGGGGGCGAATACTACGAGCAGTACTTC

D gene: -
clone size: few
V gene: TRBV19
J gene: TRBJ1-6
CDR3 protein: CASSWEASYNSPLHF
CDR3 DNA: TGTGCCAGTAGTTGGGAGGCCTCCTATAATTCACCCCTCCACTTT

D gene: TRBD2
clone size: -
V gene: TRBV24-1
J gene: TRBJ2-1
CDR3 protein: CATSSGGYNAQFF
CDR3 DNA: TGTGCCACGTCTAGCGGGGGTTACAATGCGCAGTTCTTC

D gene: -
clone size: many
V gene: TRBV7-6
J gene: TRBJ2-7
CDR3 protein: CASSLTRTESSYEQYF
CDR3 DNA: TGTGCCAGCAGCTTGACCCGGACAGAATCCTCCTACGAGCAGTACTTC

D gene: -
clone size: many
V gene: TRBV6-5
J gene: TRBJ2-1
CDR3 protein: CASRSLESGNEQFF
CDR3 DNA: TGTGCCAGCAGGTCCCTAGAGTCGGGCAATGAGCAGTTCTTC

D gene: -
clone size: few
V gene: TRBV5-1
J gene: TRBJ2-1
CDR3 protein: CASTTSGHNEQFF
CDR3 DNA: TGCGCCAGCACCACAAGCGGCCACAATGAGCAGTTCTTC

D gene: -
clone size: few
V gene: TRBV11-2
J gene: TRBJ2-5
CDR3 protein: CASSLGEAQYF
CDR3 DNA: TGTGCCAGCAGCTTAGGCGAGGCCCAGTACTTC

D gene: -
clone size: few
V gene: TRBV19
J gene: TRBJ1-5
CDR3 protein: CASTDWGGRDPQHF
CDR3 DNA: TGTGCCAGTACCGATTGGGGGGGTCGGGATCCCCAGCATTTT

D gene: -
clone size: many
V gene: TRBV14
J gene: TRBJ2-7
CDR3 protein: CASSQSWGRGRDEQYF
CDR3 DNA: TGTGCCAGCAGCCAGAGTTGGGGCAGGGGTAGGGACGAGCAGTACTTC

D gene: TRBD1
clone size: -
V gene: TRBV12-3/TRBV12-4
J gene: TRBJ2-7
CDR3 protein: CASSDRGSIYERYF
CDR3 DNA: TGTGCCAGCAGCGACAGGGGGTCCATCTACGAGCGGTACTTC

D gene: TRBD2
clone size: -
V gene: TRBV2
J gene: TRBJ2-7
CDR3 protein: CASSEISGLALYEQYF
CDR3 DNA: TGTGCCAGCAGCGAAATTTCGGGACTAGCGTTGTACGAGCAGTACTTC

D gene: -
clone size: few
V gene: TRBV4-2
J gene: TRBJ2-7
CDR3 protein: CASSQEVSGSYEQYF
CDR3 DNA: TGTGCCAGCAGCCAAGAGGTTAGCGGTTCCTACGAGCAGTACTTC

D gene: TRBD1
clone size: many
V gene: TRBV4-3
J gene: TRBJ2-7
CDR3 protein: CASSHGTGVSYEQYF
CDR3 DNA: TGCGCCAGCAGCCACGGGACAGGGGTGTCCTACGAGCAGTACTTC

D gene: -
clone size: -
V gene: TRBV12-3/TRBV12-4
J gene: TRBJ2-1
CDR3 protein: CASSLGIGPGGANEQFF
CDR3 DNA: TGTGCCAGCAGTTTGGGGATTGGACCAGGGGGGGCCAATGAGCAGTTCTTC

D gene: -
clone size: -
V gene: TRBV6-5
J gene: TRBJ1-6
CDR3 protein: CASSYSSSNSPLHF
CDR3 DNA: TGTGCCAGCAGCTACAGTTCAAGTAATTCACCCCTCCACTTT

D gene: -
clone size: few
V gene: TRBV19
J gene: TRBJ2-7
CDR3 protein: CASTPGHGLYEQYF
CDR3 DNA: TGTGCCAGTACACCGGGACATGGACTGTACGAGCAGTACTTC

D gene: -
clone size: many
V gene: TRBV13
J gene: TRBJ1-1
CDR3 protein: CASCRANTEAFF
CDR3 DNA: TGTGCCAGCTGCAGGGCGAACACTGAAGCTTTCTTT

D gene: TRBD2
clone size: -
V gene: TRBV20-1
J gene: TRBJ2-3
CDR3 protein: CNARGASGSTSTDTQYF
CDR3 DNA: TGCAATGCTAGAGGTGCTAGCGGGAGTACCAGCACAGATACGCAGTATTTT

D gene: TRBD2
clone size: few
V gene: TRBV20-1
J gene: TRBJ2-1
CDR3 protein: CSARAPLTSAVGEQFF
CDR3 DNA: TGCAGTGCTAGAGCCCCCCTTACTAGCGCCGTGGGGGAGCAGTTCTTC

D gene: -
clone size: few
V gene: TRBV19
J gene: TRBJ2-7
CDR3 protein: CASSIGLPTEPSYEQYF
CDR3 DNA: TGTGCCAGTAGTATCGGACTACCCACCGAGCCATCCTACGAGCAGTACTTC

D gene: -
clone size: few
V gene: TRBV21-1
J gene: TRBJ2-1
CDR3 protein: CASSKGAEQFF
CDR3 DNA: TGTGCCAGCAGCAAAGGAGCTGAGCAGTTCTTC

D gene: TRBD2
clone size: many
V gene: TRBV28
J gene: TRBJ2-7
CDR3 protein: CASSPGTTELDF
CDR3 DNA: TGTGCCAGCAGTCCAGGGACTACGGAGTTGGACTTC